Detailed here is one T cell receptor beta chain. Its antigen remains unknown. Repertoires were generated with immunoSEQ multiplex PCR, while TCRdb's copy carries only in-frame clones and drops some. The sample contains 55,000 to 65,000 clones, about four fifths of which appear only once. This sample stems from a study of a mutant IDH1 vaccine in newly diagnosed glioma. As for time point: week 11, during vaccination. It was 300 ug of mutant IDH1 20-mer peptide that made up each vaccine dose, given with topical imiquimod. Germline lookup yields CDR1 SEHNR and CDR2 FQNEAQ (reference sequence). The trim removed 5 bases at V and 5 bases at J, leaving 15 bases unmatched. The CDR3 spans 16 residues.

Sequences were derived from PBMCs, sampled from a glioma patient whose treatment included an IDH1 peptide vaccine. This clonotype was sampled from a middle-aged man with glioma. The chain joins TRBV7-9 to TRBJ2-7, with 7 positions matching TRBD1. DNA for the CDR3: TGTGCCAGCAGCCCGGGACAGCCCGTCCTCCTAGACGAGCAGTACTTC. Translation gives CASSPGQPVLLDEQYF.